This TCR beta chain appears in the sequencing data of a study of T cells after yellow fever vaccination. Overall study: The fractions with low cell numbers were processed using SMART-Seq v4 Ultra Low Input.

Looked up from germline, CDR1 is KGHDR and CDR2 is SFDVKD. V shed 9 bases, J shed 1 base, and the junction held 5 bases outside the gene matches. This CDR3 has 14 residues. This clonotype was counted a few times. TCRdb fed the 5' RACE reads into MiXCR, producing one record per CDR3 protein. Of around 300,000 distinct CDR3 sequences listed, around 4.5% were seen once; the top ten hold approximately 19%. The sequence was collected from a young man who received the YFV17D yellow fever vaccine. Sequenced material: PBMCs, taken 15 days after the yellow fever booster vaccination. The chain carries TRBV24-1 and TRBJ2-3; 8 bases match TRBD1. The CDR3 protein is CATRRGQGTDTQYF. The CDR3 region has the DNA TGTGCCACCCGCCGGGGACAGGGCACAGATACGCAGTATTTT.